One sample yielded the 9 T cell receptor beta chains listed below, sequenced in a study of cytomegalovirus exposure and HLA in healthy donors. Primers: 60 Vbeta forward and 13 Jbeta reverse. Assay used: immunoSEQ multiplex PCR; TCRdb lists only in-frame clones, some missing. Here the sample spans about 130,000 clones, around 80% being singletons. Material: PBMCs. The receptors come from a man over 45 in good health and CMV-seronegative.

CDR3: CASIGGTVYGYTF. CDR3 nucleotides: TGTGCCAGCATTGGTGGGACAGTCTATGGCTACACCTTC. The chain carries TRBV28 and TRBJ1-2, with 7 bases aligning to TRBD1. J gave up 4 bases and V 7 bases, and 6 bases lay outside the gene matches. This CDR3 comprises 13 residues. Germline CDR1 reads MDHEN; CDR2 reads SYDVKM.

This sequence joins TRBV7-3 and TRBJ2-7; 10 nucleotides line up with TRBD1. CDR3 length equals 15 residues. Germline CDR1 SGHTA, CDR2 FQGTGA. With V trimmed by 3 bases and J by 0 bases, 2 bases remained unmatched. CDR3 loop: CASSLTGGGSYEQYF. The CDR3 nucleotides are TGTGCCAGCAGCTTGACAGGGGGCGGCTCCTACGAGCAGTACTTC. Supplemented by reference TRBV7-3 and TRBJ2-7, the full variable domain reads GAGVSQTPSNKVTEKGKYVELRCDPISGHTALYWYRQSLGQGPEFLIYFQGTGAADDSGLPNDRFFAVRPEGSVSTLKIQRTERGDSAVYLCASSLTGGGSYEQYFGPGTRLTVT.

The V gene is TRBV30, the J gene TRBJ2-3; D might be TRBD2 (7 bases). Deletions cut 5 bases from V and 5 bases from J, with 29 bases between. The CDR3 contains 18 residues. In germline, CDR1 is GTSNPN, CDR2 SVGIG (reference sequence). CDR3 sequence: CAWGPGPWEGGNLDTQYF. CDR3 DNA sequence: TGTGCCTGGGGCCCCGGGCCGTGGGAGGGGGGGAATTTAGATACGCAGTATTTT.

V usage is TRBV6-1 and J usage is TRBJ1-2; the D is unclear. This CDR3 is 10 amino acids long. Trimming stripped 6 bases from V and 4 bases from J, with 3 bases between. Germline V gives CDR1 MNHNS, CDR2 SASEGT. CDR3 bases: TGTGCCAGCAGGGCCTATGGCTACACCTTC. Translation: CASRAYGYTF.

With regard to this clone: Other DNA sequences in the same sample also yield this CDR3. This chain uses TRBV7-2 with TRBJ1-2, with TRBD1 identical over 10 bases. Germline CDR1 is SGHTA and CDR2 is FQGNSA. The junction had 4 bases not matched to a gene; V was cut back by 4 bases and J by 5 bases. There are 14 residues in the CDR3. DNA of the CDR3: TGTGCCAGCAGCTCGGACAGGGGGGGATATGGCTACACCTTC. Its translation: CASSSDRGGYGYTF.

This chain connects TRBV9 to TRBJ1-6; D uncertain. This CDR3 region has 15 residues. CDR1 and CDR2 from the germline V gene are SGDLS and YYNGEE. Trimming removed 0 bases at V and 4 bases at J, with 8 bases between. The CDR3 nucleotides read TGTGCCAGCAGCGTAGAGGCAGGTTATAATTCACCCCTCCACTTT. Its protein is CASSVEAGYNSPLHF.

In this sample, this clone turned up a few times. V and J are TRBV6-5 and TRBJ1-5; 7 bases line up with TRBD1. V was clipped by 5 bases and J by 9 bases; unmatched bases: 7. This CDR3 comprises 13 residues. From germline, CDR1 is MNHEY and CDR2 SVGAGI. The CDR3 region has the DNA TGTGCCAGCAGTGTTGACAGGGAAGGGCCCCAGCATTTT. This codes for CASSVDREGPQHF.

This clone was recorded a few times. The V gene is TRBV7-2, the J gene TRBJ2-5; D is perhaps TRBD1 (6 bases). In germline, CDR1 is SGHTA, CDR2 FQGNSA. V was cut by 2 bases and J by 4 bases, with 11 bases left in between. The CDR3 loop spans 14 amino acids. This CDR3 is CASSLFVGAETQYF. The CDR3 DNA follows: TGTGCCAGCAGCTTATTCGTGGGGGCAGAGACCCAGTACTTC.

CDR3 coding DNA: TGTGCCAGCAGCTTTGGGAGAGACGACTACGAGCAGTACGTC. Amino acid sequence: CASSFGRDDYEQYV. V gene TRBV5-5 combines with J gene TRBJ2-7; D may be TRBD2 (5 bases). In germline, CDR1 is SGHKS, CDR2 YYEKEE (reference sequence). The V end lost 2 bases, the J end lost 3 bases, and 12 bases lay between the germline ends. The CDR3 runs to 14 residues.